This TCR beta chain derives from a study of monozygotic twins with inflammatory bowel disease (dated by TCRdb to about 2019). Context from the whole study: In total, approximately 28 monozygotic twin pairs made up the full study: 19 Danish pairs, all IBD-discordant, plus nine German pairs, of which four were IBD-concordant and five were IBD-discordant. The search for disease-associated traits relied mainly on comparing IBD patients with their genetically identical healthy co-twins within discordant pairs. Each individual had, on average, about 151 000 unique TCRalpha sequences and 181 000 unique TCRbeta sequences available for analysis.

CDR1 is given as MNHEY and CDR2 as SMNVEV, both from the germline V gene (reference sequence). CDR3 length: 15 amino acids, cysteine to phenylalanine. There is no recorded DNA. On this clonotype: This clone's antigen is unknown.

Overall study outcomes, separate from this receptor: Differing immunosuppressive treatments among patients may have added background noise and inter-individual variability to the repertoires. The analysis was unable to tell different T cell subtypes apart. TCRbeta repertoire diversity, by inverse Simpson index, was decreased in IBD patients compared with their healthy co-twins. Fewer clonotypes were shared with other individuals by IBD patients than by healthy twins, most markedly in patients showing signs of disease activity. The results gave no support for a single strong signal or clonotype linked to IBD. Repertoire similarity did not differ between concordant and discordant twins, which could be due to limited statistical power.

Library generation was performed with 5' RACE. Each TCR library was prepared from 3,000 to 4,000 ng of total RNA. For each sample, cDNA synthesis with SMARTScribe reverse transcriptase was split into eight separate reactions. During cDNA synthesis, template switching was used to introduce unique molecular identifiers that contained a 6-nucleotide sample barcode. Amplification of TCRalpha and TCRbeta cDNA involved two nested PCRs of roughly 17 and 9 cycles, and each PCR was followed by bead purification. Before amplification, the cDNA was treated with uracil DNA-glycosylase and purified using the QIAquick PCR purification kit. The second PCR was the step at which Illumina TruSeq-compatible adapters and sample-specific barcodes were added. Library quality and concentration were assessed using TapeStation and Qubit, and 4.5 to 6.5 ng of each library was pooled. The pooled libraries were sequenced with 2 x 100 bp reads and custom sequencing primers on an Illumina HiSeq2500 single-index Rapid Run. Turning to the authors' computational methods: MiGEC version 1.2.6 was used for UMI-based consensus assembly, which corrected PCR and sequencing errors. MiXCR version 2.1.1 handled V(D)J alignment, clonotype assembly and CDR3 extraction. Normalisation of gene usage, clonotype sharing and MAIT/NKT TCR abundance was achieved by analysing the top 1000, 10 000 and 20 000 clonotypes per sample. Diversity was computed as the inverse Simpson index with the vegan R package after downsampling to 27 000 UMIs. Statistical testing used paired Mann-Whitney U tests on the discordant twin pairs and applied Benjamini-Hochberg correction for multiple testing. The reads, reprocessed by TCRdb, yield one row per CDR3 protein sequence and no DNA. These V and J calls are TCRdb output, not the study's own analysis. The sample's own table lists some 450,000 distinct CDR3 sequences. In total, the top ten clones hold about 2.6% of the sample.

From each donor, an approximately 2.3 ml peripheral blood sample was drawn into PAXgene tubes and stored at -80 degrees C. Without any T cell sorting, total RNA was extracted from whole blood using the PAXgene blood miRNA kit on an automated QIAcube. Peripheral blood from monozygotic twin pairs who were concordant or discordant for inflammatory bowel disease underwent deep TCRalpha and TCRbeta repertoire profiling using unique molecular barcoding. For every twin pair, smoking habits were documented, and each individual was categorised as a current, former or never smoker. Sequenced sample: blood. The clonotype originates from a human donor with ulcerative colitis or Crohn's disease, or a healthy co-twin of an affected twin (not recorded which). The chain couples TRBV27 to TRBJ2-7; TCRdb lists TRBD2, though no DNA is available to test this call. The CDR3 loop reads CASSWGGGVSYEQYF.